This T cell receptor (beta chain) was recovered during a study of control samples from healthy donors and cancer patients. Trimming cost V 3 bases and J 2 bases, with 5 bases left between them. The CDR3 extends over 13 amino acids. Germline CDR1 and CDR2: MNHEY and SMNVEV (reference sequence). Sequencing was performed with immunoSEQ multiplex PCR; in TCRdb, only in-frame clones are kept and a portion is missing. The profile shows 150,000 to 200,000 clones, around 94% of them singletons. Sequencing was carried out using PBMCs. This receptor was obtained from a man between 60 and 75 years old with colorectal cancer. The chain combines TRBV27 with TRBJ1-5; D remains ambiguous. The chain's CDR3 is CASSLVRNQPQHF. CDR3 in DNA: TGTGCCAGCAGTTTGGTACGCAATCAGCCCCAGCATTTT.